This entry lists 4 T cell receptor beta chains sequenced from one sample in a study of radiotherapy plus CTLA-4 blockade in lung cancer. Sequencing was performed with immunoSEQ multiplex PCR; in TCRdb, only in-frame clones are kept and a portion is missing. The sample lists about 66,000 clones, around 86% occurring once. The sequencing used peripheral blood, collected from a patient treated with radiotherapy plus ipilimumab. These receptors were collected from a human donor with non-small cell lung cancer who had a partial response to radiotherapy plus ipilimumab.

In its sample, this clone was seen once. J is TRBJ2-7 and V is TRBV28, with 8 nucleotides matching TRBD1. After removal of 4 bases from V and 0 bases from J, the junction contained 5 bases not matched to a gene. CDR3 length equals 15 residues. Germline V gives CDR1 MDHEN, CDR2 SYDVKM. The CDR3 DNA reads TGTGCCAGCAGTTCGCAGGGGGCTGGCTCCTACGAGCAGTACTTC. Protein: CASSSQGAGSYEQYF.

The chain joins TRBV5-1 to TRBJ1-1; 9 nucleotides agree with TRBD1. The CDR3 has 15 residues. Trimming took 4 bases from V and 5 from J; bases not matched to a gene: 9. Germline V lookup: CDR1 SGHRS, CDR2 YFSETQ. Here the CDR3 DNA reads TGCGCCAGCAGCACCATGACAGGGGGTGGTACTGAAGCTTTCTTT. Its translation: CASSTMTGGGTEAFF.

The V and J genes are TRBV6-1 and TRBJ2-1, with 10 bases lining up with TRBD2. CDR1 is MNHNS, CDR2 SASEGT, per germline. V gave up 4 bases and J gave up 9 bases; unmatched junction bases: 15. CDR3 size: 17 residues. The CDR3 nucleotides read TGTGCCAGCAGTGCACCCCCGGGACTAGCGACCAAGGGTGAGCAGTTCTTC. This sequence encodes CASSAPPGLATKGEQFF.

This clone occurred once. The gene calls are TRBV5-1 and TRBJ2-2, with TRBD2 identical over 11 bases. V lost 4 bases, J lost 2 bases, and 4 bases stayed unmatched. The CDR3 loop spans 16 amino acids. CDR1 and CDR2 from the germline V gene are SGHRS and YFSETQ. CDR3 region: CASSGRLAGNTGELFF. CDR3 coding DNA: TGCGCCAGCAGCGGTAGACTAGCGGGAAACACCGGGGAGCTGTTTTTT.